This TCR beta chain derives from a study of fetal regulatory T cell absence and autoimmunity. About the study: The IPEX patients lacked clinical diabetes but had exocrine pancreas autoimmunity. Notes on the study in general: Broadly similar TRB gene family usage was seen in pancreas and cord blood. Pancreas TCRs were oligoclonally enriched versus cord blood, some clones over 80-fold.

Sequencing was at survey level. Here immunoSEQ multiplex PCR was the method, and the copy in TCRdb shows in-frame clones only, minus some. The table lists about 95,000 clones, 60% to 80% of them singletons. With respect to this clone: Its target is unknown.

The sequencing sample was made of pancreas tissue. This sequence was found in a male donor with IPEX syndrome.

The CDR3: CASSHGTSGVAQYF. DNA for the CDR3: TGTGCCAGCTCACACGGGACTAGCGGGGTGGCCCAGTACTTC. J is TRBJ2-5 and V is TRBV18, with 13 bases lining up with TRBD2. V lost 4 bases, J lost 9 bases, and 5 bases stayed unmatched. The CDR3 totals 14 residues. CDR1 is KGHSH and CDR2 is LQKENI in the germline V gene.